These T cell receptor beta chains were read from a single sample in a study of vaccination and CD4 T cells after COVID-19. TCRdb recomputed calls from the PCR reads with MiXCR, one row per CDR3 protein. The data contain 15,000 to 20,000 distinct CDR3 sequences, about 52% of them singletons. For these receptors, no antigen is known. Sequencing was performed on CD4+ T cells from blood, cultured in vitro. The receptors stem from a human donor who had recovered from COVID-19. CDR3s include the opening cysteine and the closing phenylalanine or tryptophan. The order of the fields is J gene, V gene, clone size, D gene, CDR3 length, CDR3 DNA, CDR3 protein. A D gene is named only where the DNA matches it firmly. Clone size is stated in some rows and not others, as once, few, many or a class when expanded.

TRBJ1-1 | TRBV2 | once | - | 13 | TGTGCCAGCAGTGAAGGGACAGTCTCTGAAGCTTTCTTT | CASSEGTVSEAFF
TRBJ2-5 | TRBV5-1 | - | - | 15 | TGCGCCAGCAGCTTGGTCAGCGGATCTGAAGAGACCCAGTACTTC | CASSLVSGSEETQYF
TRBJ2-7 | TRBV20-1 | - | - | 15 | TGCAGTGCTACTTCCCCCCACAGGGCGACCTACAAGCAGTACTTC | CSATSPHRATYKQYF
TRBJ2-2 | TRBV6-2/TRBV6-3 | few | - | 17 | TGTGCCAGCAGTTACACCCCGGGGCGCGGGGACACCGGGGAGCTGTTTTTT | CASSYTPGRGDTGELFF
TRBJ2-3 | TRBV11-2 | - | TRBD2 | 18 | TGTGCCAGCAGCATCACCTCCGGGACTAGCGGGAGAGGTGATACGCAGTATTTT | CASSITSGTSGRGDTQYF
TRBJ2-1 | TRBV12-3/TRBV12-4 | once | TRBD2 | 13 | TGTGCCAGCAGTCGACTAGCGAACAATGAGCAGTTCTTC | CASSRLANNEQFF
TRBJ1-2 | TRBV7-9 | - | - | 13 | TGTGCCAGCAGCTTAGGGGGCAACTATGGCTACACCTTC | CASSLGGNYGYTF
TRBJ2-1 | TRBV11-3 | few | TRBD2 | 16 | TGTGCCAGCAGCTCTTCAGGGACTATGTCCTACAATGAGCAGTTCTTC | CASSSSGTMSYNEQFF
TRBJ2-1 | TRBV12-3/TRBV12-4 | - | - | 13 | TGTGCCAGCAGCCTTTGGGGGTTTAATGAGCAGTTCTTC | CASSLWGFNEQFF
TRBJ1-5 | TRBV30 | few | - | 13 | TGTGCCTGGAGTGCATCGGGCAATCAGCCCCAGCATTTT | CAWSASGNQPQHF
TRBJ1-5 | TRBV19 | - | TRBD1 | 14 | TGTGCCAGTGCTGACAGGGGCCCTTATCAGCCCCAGCATTTT | CASADRGPYQPQHF
TRBJ1-5 | TRBV27 | - | - | 14 | TGTGCCAGCCGAAAGGCTGGGGTCGGGCAGCCCCAGCATTTT | CASRKAGVGQPQHF
TRBJ2-2 | TRBV7-3 | - | TRBD2 | 16 | TGTGCCAGCAGCCCAGAGGGGAGTAGCGGGACCGGGGAGCTGTTTTTT | CASSPEGSSGTGELFF
TRBJ1-4 | TRBV11-3 | few | - | 16 | TGTGCCAGCAGCTTAGATCAAGGGGCAGGGCAGGAAAAACTGTTTTTT | CASSLDQGAGQEKLFF
TRBJ2-7 | TRBV27 | few | - | 17 | TGTGCCAGCAGTTTAATGTCAGGGGGGCTGACGGGATACGAGCAGTACTTC | CASSLMSGGLTGYEQYF
TRBJ1-2 | TRBV7-2 | - | TRBD1 | 16 | TGTGCCAGCAGCTTAGCTTTGGGGCAGGGGGGCTATGGCTACACCTTC | CASSLALGQGGYGYTF
TRBJ2-2 | TRBV4-1 | - | - | 16 | TGCGCCAGCAGCCAGAGCCGGGACCGACGACCGAGGGAGCTGTTTTTT | CASSQSRDRRPRELFF
TRBJ2-7 | TRBV20-1 | - | TRBD1 | 14 | TGCAGTGCCAGGGCAGGACAGGGGGCTCCCGAGCAGTACTTC | CSARAGQGAPEQYF
TRBJ2-1 | TRBV7-2 | - | TRBD2 | 15 | TGTGCCAGCAGCTCCACTAGCGGGAGTGGCGATGAGCAGTTCTTC | CASSSTSGSGDEQFF
TRBJ2-3 | TRBV27 | few | TRBD2 | 20 | TGTGCCAGCAGCCGTAGGGGGACAACTGCGACTAGCGGGGCCTCAGATACGCAGTATTTT | CASSRRGTTATSGASDTQYF
TRBJ1-1 | TRBV20-1 | - | - | 12 | TGCAGTGGGTCGGCAGCGAACACTGAAGCTTTCTTT | CSGSAANTEAFF
TRBJ2-3 | TRBV19 | few | - | 16 | TGTGCCAGTAGCCCTCGCGACCGAGGACTCACAGATACGCAGTATTTT | CASSPRDRGLTDTQYF
TRBJ2-3 | TRBV24-1 | - | - | 15 | TGTGCCACCAGTGAGACCAGATCTGGGGCAGATACGCAGTATTTT | CATSETRSGADTQYF